A single sample gave rise to the 17 T cell receptor beta chains below, sequenced in a study of T cells in localized non-small cell lung cancer. Using immunoSEQ multiplex PCR, the repertoire was profiled, and TCRdb retains in-frame clones only, with some absent. Found here are 2,800 or so clones, just under 30% of them singletons; the top ten hold roughly 23%. The source was lung tumor tissue, collected before any cancer treatment. The receptors were sampled from a male donor older than 55 with stage II squamous cell lung carcinoma.

This clone has only a few counts. J is TRBJ2-7 and V is TRBV18, with TRBD1 as a possible D gene (5 bases). CDR3 length: 12 residues. Trimming pared 5 bases from V and 6 bases from J, leaving 11 bases between. Germline CDR1 and CDR2: KGHSH and LQKENI. The CDR3, as DNA: TGTGCCAGCTCAAGCAGGGTACGCGAGCAGTACTTC. Translating gives CASSSRVREQYF.

This clone was seen only once. This rearrangement joins TRBV9 to TRBJ2-2, with D possibly being TRBD1 (5 bases). Germline V gives CDR1 SGDLS, CDR2 YYNGEE. V was cut by 0 bases and J by 0 bases, with 6 bases left in between. CDR3 length equals 15 residues. CDR3 protein: CASSVGGANTGELFF. The CDR3 DNA is TGTGCCAGCAGCGTAGGGGGCGCGAACACCGGGGAGCTGTTTTTT. Full variable domain (rest looked up from reference TRBV9 and TRBJ2-2): DSGVTQTPKHLITATGQRVTLRCSPRSGDLSVYWYQQSLDQGLQFLIQYYNGEERAKGNILERFSAQQFPDLHSELNLSSLELGDSALYFCASSVGGANTGELFFGEGSRLTVL.

V gene TRBV11-1 combines with J gene TRBJ2-7; TRBD2 aligns across 11 bases. The germline V gene has CDR1 SGHAT and CDR2 FQDESV (reference sequence). The CDR3 is made up of 16 amino acids. Trimming took 5 bases from V and 2 from J; bases not matched to a gene: 8. The CDR3, as DNA: TGTGCCAGCAGCCTCCGGACTAGCGGGTTCACCTACGAGCAGTACTTC. The encoded protein is CASSLRTSGFTYEQYF.

The chain uses TRBV11-3 and TRBJ2-7; TRBD2 aligns across 7 bases. The CDR3 runs 15 residues. The germline CDR1 and CDR2 sequences are SGHNT and YENEEA. V was pared by 1 base and J by 4 bases, with 7 bases of the junction left unmatched. CDR3 amino acids: CASSLGASGLYEQYF. The CDR3 DNA sequence: TGTGCCAGCAGCTTAGGGGCTAGCGGACTGTACGAGCAGTACTTC.

V gene TRBV29-1 combines with J gene TRBJ1-1; a possible D gene is TRBD1 (5 bases). The CDR3 is made up of 14 amino acids. CDR1 and CDR2 (germline): SQVTM, ANQGSEA. V was pared by 7 bases and J by 3 bases, with 18 bases between. The DNA of the CDR3 is TGCAGCGCGAGTCAGGGTAAGAAGGACACTGAAGCTTTCTTT. Amino acid sequence: CSASQGKKDTEAFF. Together with reference TRBV29-1 and TRBJ1-1, the CDR3 gives the full variable domain: SAVISQKPSRDICQRGTSLTIQCQVDSQVTMMFWYRQQPGQSLTLIATANQGSEATYESGFVIDKFPISRPNLTFSTLTVSNMSPEDSSIYLCSASQGKKDTEAFFGQGTRLTVV.

By proportion, this clone is medium-sized. CDR3 region: CASSQQDTEAFF. The CDR3, as DNA: TGTGCCAGCAGTCAACAAGACACTGAAGCTTTCTTT. The chain is built from TRBV28 and TRBJ1-1; D is uncertain. V was cut by 5 bases and J by 3 bases, with 7 bases left in between. The CDR3 length is 12 residues. The V gene's germline CDR1 is MDHEN and CDR2 SYDVKM. Full variable domain (outside the CDR3, taken from reference TRBV28 and TRBJ1-1): DVKVTQSSRYLVKRTGEKVFLECVQDMDHENMFWYRQDPGLGLRLIYFSYDVKMKEKGDIPEGYSVSREKKERFSLILESASTNQTSMYLCASSQQDTEAFFGQGTRLTVV.

This clone qualifies as medium-sized. This chain connects TRBV6-8 to TRBJ2-2, with D perhaps given as TRBD1 or TRBD2 (5 bases each). The CDR3 totals 16 residues. CDR1 MNHGY and CDR2 SAAAGT come from the germline V gene. V lost 5 bases and J lost 5, with 18 bases in between. CDR3 nucleotides: TGTGCCAGCAGTGAGCCGGGACGGCGTGCTACCGGGGAGCTGTTTTTT. Encoded protein: CASSEPGRRATGELFF.

This clone was counted a few times. The chain recombines TRBV7-1 with TRBJ1-1, with 7 positions matching TRBD1. TRBV7-1 carries the ORF label, with uncertain function. CDR3 length: 13 amino acids. The junction had 9 bases not matched to a gene; V was cut back by 4 bases and J by 10 bases. The DNA of the CDR3 is TGTGCCAGCAGCTTAGATAGGGGGCGCGGAGCTTTCTTT. This gives the protein CASSLDRGRGAFF.

The chain has TRBV9 and TRBJ2-1, with D possibly TRBD1 on 5 matching bases. The germline V gene encodes CDR1 SGDLS and CDR2 YYNGEE. Trimming removed 0 bases from V and 2 bases from J, with 9 bases in between. The CDR3 consists of 15 residues. In DNA, the CDR3 is TGTGCCAGCAGCGTAGAAGGGGCTGCCTACAATGAGCAGTTCTTC. This encodes CASSVEGAAYNEQFF.

There are a few counts of this clone. The chain employs TRBV7-2 and TRBJ2-2; 10 nucleotides agree with TRBD2. The CDR3 contains 16 residues. Germline CDR1 SGHTA, CDR2 FQGNSA. V shed 3 bases, J shed 2 bases, and the junction held 3 bases outside the gene matches. The DNA of the CDR3 is TGTGCCAGCAGCTTCACTAGCGGGACAAACACCGGGGAGCTGTTTTTT. Amino acid sequence: CASSFTSGTNTGELFF.

The chain joins TRBV28 to TRBJ1-1; 10 positions match TRBD1. V shed 2 bases, J shed 6 bases, and the junction held 6 bases outside the gene matches. This CDR3 has 15 residues. Germline-derived CDR1 and CDR2 are MDHEN and SYDVKM. The CDR3 sequence: CASSLTGTGAPEAFF. The CDR3 bases are TGTGCCAGCAGTTTAACGGGGACAGGGGCCCCTGAAGCTTTCTTT. Drawing the rest from reference TRBV28 and TRBJ1-1, the complete variable domain is DVKVTQSSRYLVKRTGEKVFLECVQDMDHENMFWYRQDPGLGLRLIYFSYDVKMKEKGDIPEGYSVSREKKERFSLILESASTNQTSMYLCASSLTGTGAPEAFFGQGTRLTVV.

By share, this clone ranks as medium-sized. This sequence joins TRBV11-3 and TRBJ2-1; 15 positions match TRBD2. V was pared by 4 bases and J by 2 bases, with 12 bases of the junction left unmatched. This CDR3 comprises 20 residues. From germline, CDR1 is SGHNT and CDR2 YENEEA. The CDR3 DNA sequence: TGTGCCAGCAGCTACATCCGGACTAGCGGGAGGGTTGTCACCTACAATGAGCAGTTCTTC. Its translation: CASSYIRTSGRVVTYNEQFF.

This chain uses TRBV29-1 with TRBJ1-3, with 9 nucleotides matching TRBD1. The ends lost 7 bases at V and 0 bases at J; junction bases unmatched: 4. Germline CDR1 reads SQVTM; CDR2 reads ANQGSEA. The CDR3 is 14 residues long. In DNA form, the CDR3 reads TGCAGCGCAGAGACAGGGGGCTCTGGAAACACCATATATTTT. Protein sequence: CSAETGGSGNTIYF.

This clone was counted many times. The chain links TRBV6-4 to TRBJ1-2, with TRBD1 identical over 9 bases. J lost 4 bases, V lost 7 bases, and 22 bases had no gene match. The CDR3 is 19 residues long. Per germline, CDR1 MRHNA and CDR2 SNTAGT. The CDR3 region is CASTDKGIRTGAAFYGYTF. The CDR3, as DNA: TGTGCCAGCACCGATAAGGGGATCAGGACAGGGGCCGCCTTCTATGGCTACACCTTC.

V gene TRBV19 combines with J gene TRBJ1-5; the D gene is possibly TRBD1 (5 bases). Germline CDR1 and CDR2: LNHDA and SQIVND (reference sequence). Deletions cut 4 bases from V and 0 bases from J, with 13 bases between. The CDR3 is 16 amino acids. The CDR3 here is CASSKAGGVSNQPQHF. CDR3 sequence (DNA): TGTGCCAGTAGTAAGGCGGGAGGGGTTAGCAATCAGCCCCAGCATTTT. The full variable domain, with the rest looked up from reference TRBV19 and TRBJ1-5, is DGGITQSPKYLFRKEGQNVTLSCEQNLNHDAMYWYRQDPGQGLRLIYYSQIVNDFQKGDIAEGYSVSREKKESFPLTVTSAQKNPTAFYLCASSKAGGVSNQPQHFGDGTRLSIL.

This clone has more than one count but fewer than ten. The V and J genes are TRBV30 and TRBJ1-1; D not certain. V dropped 4 bases and J dropped 7 bases, with 13 bases sitting between them. There are 12 residues in the CDR3. The germline gives CDR1 GTSNPN, CDR2 SVGIG (reference sequence). The CDR3: CAWMKGGLEAFF. The CDR3 nucleotides read TGTGCCTGGATGAAGGGAGGGCTTGAAGCTTTCTTT.

This clone is labeled medium-sized (0.01 to 0.1%). This sequence joins TRBV11-3 and TRBJ1-2; TRBD1 matches at 11 bases. The germline CDR1 and CDR2 sequences are SGHNT and YENEEA. This CDR3 contains 15 residues. The junction had 3 bases not matched to a gene; V was cut back by 4 bases and J by 2 bases. CDR3 DNA sequence: TGTGCCAGCAGCTGGGACAGGGGGTCAAACTATGGCTACACCTTC. Protein sequence: CASSWDRGSNYGYTF.